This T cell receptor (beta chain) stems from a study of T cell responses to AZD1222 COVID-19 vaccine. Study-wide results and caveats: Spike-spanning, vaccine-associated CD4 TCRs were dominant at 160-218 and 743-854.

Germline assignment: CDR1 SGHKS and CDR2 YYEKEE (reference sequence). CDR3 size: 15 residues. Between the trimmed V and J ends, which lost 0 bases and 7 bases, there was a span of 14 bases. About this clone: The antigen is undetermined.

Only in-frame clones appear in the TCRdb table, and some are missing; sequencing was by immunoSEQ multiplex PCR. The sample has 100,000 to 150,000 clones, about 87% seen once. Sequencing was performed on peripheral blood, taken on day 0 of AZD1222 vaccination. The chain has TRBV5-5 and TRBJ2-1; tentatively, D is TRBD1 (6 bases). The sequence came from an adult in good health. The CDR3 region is CASSLEGVGENEQFF. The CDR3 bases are TGTGCCAGCAGCTTGGAGGGGGTCGGTGAAAATGAGCAGTTCTTC.